By its share, the clone carrying this T cell receptor (beta chain) is medium-sized (0.01 to 0.1%). Its antigen is unidentified. The entry originates in a study of T cells in pancreatic ductal adenocarcinoma. Broader study findings: Tumor and blood clonality did not differ significantly, about 0.1 versus 0.07. Compared with tumor, blood showed more total productive templates and approximately 8-fold more clonotypes. Tumor-versus-blood clonality comparisons may be biased toward lower tumor diversity. The resected pancreatic cancer cohort was biased toward the minority with early-stage disease.

Selected pancreatic ductal adenocarcinoma patients had undergone surgery without neoadjuvant therapy. There are 18 residues in the CDR3. The V gene lost 7 bases and the J gene lost 0 bases, with 22 bases spanning the gap. Repertoires were generated with immunoSEQ multiplex PCR, while TCRdb's copy carries only in-frame clones and drops some. The repertoire holds around 10,000 clones, with roughly two thirds as singletons. Input material: pancreatic tumor tissue. The sequence was obtained from a human donor with pancreatic ductal adenocarcinoma. The V gene is TRBV23-1, the J gene TRBJ1-3; D remains unclear. TRBV23-1 carries the ORF label, with uncertain function. Written as DNA, the CDR3 is TGCGCCAGCAAAGACACCGGTGCCCCCAATTTCTCTGGAAACACCATATATTTT. Protein sequence: CASKDTGAPNFSGNTIYF.